The 13 T cell receptor beta chains given below trace back to one sample, sequenced in a study of cytomegalovirus exposure and HLA in healthy donors. PCR amplification relied on 60 Vbeta primers (plus 13 Jbeta primers). Using immunoSEQ multiplex PCR, the repertoire was profiled, and TCRdb retains in-frame clones only, with some absent. The sample lists about 200,000 clones, 65% to 85% occurring once. The specimen was PBMCs. These TCRs come from a man aged 25-40 years in good health and CMV-seronegative.

The rearrangement links TRBV5-1 to TRBJ1-1; 8 bases fit TRBD1. With V trimmed by 3 bases and J by 5 bases, 6 bases remained unmatched. CDR1 is SGHRS, CDR2 YFSETQ, per germline. This CDR3 comprises 14 residues. The CDR3 here is CASSSRTGRTEAFF. The CDR3, as DNA: TGCGCCAGCAGCTCACGGACAGGGCGAACTGAAGCTTTCTTT.

The chain joins TRBV28 to TRBJ2-1, with 8 nucleotides matching TRBD2. Germline trimming cut 5 bases from V and 6 bases from J; bases unmatched to any gene: 6. Per germline, CDR1 MDHEN and CDR2 SYDVKM. CDR3 length: 14 amino acids. For the CDR3, the DNA is TGTGCCAGCAGTCGGCCGGGGGGGCCCAATGAGCAGTTCTTC. Protein product: CASSRPGGPNEQFF.

The chain carries TRBV5-1 and TRBJ2-1, with TRBD2 matching over 12 bases. After removal of 3 bases from V and 6 bases from J, the junction contained 4 bases not matched to a gene. The CDR3 runs 15 residues. Germline lookup yields CDR1 SGHRS and CDR2 YFSETQ. The CDR3 here is CASSWTSGTGNEQFF. The CDR3 nucleotides are TGCGCCAGCAGCTGGACTAGCGGGACCGGCAATGAGCAGTTCTTC.

The genes are TRBV5-4 and TRBJ1-2, with 7 bases fitting TRBD1. CDR3 size: 12 residues. The germline V gene has CDR1 SGHNT and CDR2 YYREEE (reference sequence). J was trimmed by 14 bases and V by 6 bases; bases with no gene match: 13. In nucleotides, the CDR3 is TGTGCCAGCAAGAGACAGGGTGGGATGGGGACCTTC. Protein sequence: CASKRQGGMGTF.

DNA of the CDR3: TGTGCCAGCAGCTTAGGGAGTGAAAAACTGTTTTTT. Its translation is CASSLGSEKLFF. The chain is built from TRBV7-9 and TRBJ1-4; D is unclear. Between the trimmed V and J ends, which lost 1 base and 7 bases, there was a span of 4 bases. CDR3 length: 12 amino acids. The germline gives CDR1 SEHNR, CDR2 FQNEAQ (reference sequence).

This clone is a singleton in its sample. V and J are TRBV27 and TRBJ2-1; maybe TRBD2 (6 bases). Germline-derived CDR1 and CDR2 are MNHEY and SMNVEV (reference sequence). Trimming took 6 bases from V and 5 from J, leaving 14 bases between them. This CDR3 contains 14 residues. CDR3 coding DNA: TGTGCCAGCAGCCCGCCCCTAGCGAACAATGAGCAGTTCTTC. It is translated as CASSPPLANNEQFF.

The chain couples TRBV14 to TRBJ2-2, with D possibly matching TRBD1 (5 bases). Trimming stripped 0 bases from V and 6 bases from J, with 14 bases between. CDR3 size: 16 residues. Per germline, CDR1 SGHDN and CDR2 FVKESK. This CDR3 is CASSQDWGGVSGELFF. CDR3 nucleotide sequence: TGTGCCAGCAGCCAAGATTGGGGCGGCGTGTCCGGGGAGCTGTTTTTT.

This clone appeared once. The rearrangement joins TRBV7-9 to TRBJ1-2, with TRBD1 matching 9 bases. CDR1 SEHNR and CDR2 FQNEAQ come from the germline V gene (reference sequence). The CDR3 consists of 14 residues. With 5 bases clipped from V and 6 bases from J, the junction kept 7 bases outside the gene matches. CDR3 nucleotide sequence: TGTGCCAGCAGCGCGGACAGGGGCAACGATGGCTACACCTTC. Amino acids: CASSADRGNDGYTF.

This clone has more than one count but fewer than ten. This chain connects TRBV7-3 to TRBJ2-3, with D uncertain. Trimming took 1 base from V and 3 from J, leaving 5 bases between them. Germline-derived CDR1 and CDR2 are SGHTA and FQGTGA. The CDR3 consists of 13 residues. DNA for the CDR3: TGTGCCAGCAGCTTAATAGCAACAGATACGCAGTATTTT. Translated, it gives CASSLIATDTQYF. The full variable domain, completed using reference TRBV7-3 and TRBJ2-3, is GAGVSQTPSNKVTEKGKYVELRCDPISGHTALYWYRQSLGQGPEFLIYFQGTGAADDSGLPNDRFFAVRPEGSVSTLKIQRTERGDSAVYLCASSLIATDTQYFGPGTRLTVL.

This chain links TRBV6-6 with TRBJ2-2, with a weak D call TRBD2 (5 bases). The V end was cut by 8 bases, the J end by 8 bases, with 15 bases between. The length of the CDR3 is 13 residues. The germline CDR1 and CDR2 sequences are MNHNY and SVGAGI (reference sequence). CDR3 DNA: TGTGCCAGCGGGTTGGGGAGCTCGGGGGAGCTGTTTTTT. Its translation: CASGLGSSGELFF.

This clone has only one observation. The V gene is TRBV9, the J gene TRBJ2-3, with D unresolved. The germline gives CDR1 SGDLS, CDR2 YYNGEE. The CDR3 covers 13 residues. V lost 4 bases to trimming and J lost 6 bases, with 12 bases between them. CDR3 loop: CASSPRGWDTQYF. Written as DNA, the CDR3 is TGTGCCAGCAGCCCAAGAGGATGGGATACGCAGTATTTT.

V is TRBV14 and J is TRBJ1-3; D gene ambiguous. V lost 6 bases, J lost 0 bases, and 9 bases lay in between. This CDR3 comprises 14 residues. CDR1 is SGHDN, CDR2 FVKESK, per germline. The CDR3 protein is CASRIRVSGNTIYF. In DNA form, the CDR3 reads TGTGCCAGCAGAATACGCGTCTCTGGAAACACCATATATTTT.

J is TRBJ2-3 and V is TRBV10-1; D unclear. The CDR3 extends over 14 amino acids. The V end lost 3 bases, the J end lost 6 bases, and 13 bases lay between the germline ends. The germline V gene encodes CDR1 WNHNN and CDR2 SYGVQD (reference sequence). The chain's CDR3 is CASSEVAFGDTQYF. The CDR3 bases are TGCGCCAGCAGTGAAGTAGCTTTCGGTGATACGCAGTATTTT.